Listed below are T cell receptor beta chains from one sample, sequenced in a study of human T cells and chemical hapten exposure. TCRdb re-called the RACE reads through MiXCR, storing one row per CDR3 protein. The repertoire holds 300,000 to 450,000 distinct CDR3 sequences, with nearly 5% as singletons. The specimen comprised whole blood, sampled in connection with sensitization to the hapten diphenylcyclopropenone (DPC). These receptors were collected from a woman between 45 and 60 years old with alopecia areata. Some clones in this sample may be carry-over from other donors' samples. Both conserved end residues are trimmed from each CDR3.

j_call: TRBJ2-3; v_call: TRBV7-9; cdr3_aa: ASTKDPTLGDTQY
j_call: TRBJ2-1; v_call: TRBV6-4; cdr3_aa: ASSESGQGGNEQF
j_call: TRBJ2-3; v_call: TRBV5-4; cdr3_aa: ASSSGTGVTDTQY
j_call: TRBJ1-1; v_call: TRBV29-1; cdr3_aa: STRSGDTEAF
j_call: TRBJ1-1; v_call: TRBV6-2/TRBV6-3; cdr3_aa: ASSQAGIMNTEAF
j_call: TRBJ1-2; v_call: TRBV12-3/TRBV12-4; cdr3_aa: ASSLARTGVNYGYT
j_call: TRBJ2-5; v_call: TRBV7-3; cdr3_aa: ASSPGTSTGETQY
j_call: TRBJ1-4; v_call: TRBV25-1; cdr3_aa: ASSVYRGREKLF
j_call: TRBJ1-1; v_call: TRBV18; cdr3_aa: ASSRLRGASTEAF
j_call: TRBJ1-2; v_call: TRBV7-9; cdr3_aa: ASSFPKGGVYGYT
j_call: TRBJ2-1; v_call: TRBV13; cdr3_aa: ASSLSEGYNEQF